The clone carrying this T cell receptor beta chain appeared a few times. Its antigen is still unknown. The sample originates from a study of T cell repertoires in cytomegalovirus infection. Study in general: Public TCR beta signatures indicated both CMV infection and matching HLA type.

Study-level points and caveats: CMV-specific TCR beta clonotypes restricted by HLA-C dominated the ex vivo response.

With 4 bases removed from V and 3 bases from J, the gap between germline ends came to 6 bases. Germline loops: CDR1 SEHNR, CDR2 FQNEAQ (reference sequence). The CDR3 length is 13 residues. TCRdb ran MiXCR on the reads and lists one entry per CDR3 protein. The data hold fewer than 1,000,000 distinct CDR3 sequences, with roughly 30% observed a single time. Sequences were derived from cultured CD8+ T cells from PBMCs, sampled from culture after CMV antigen stimulation. This receptor was identified in a human donor in good health (CMV status not recorded). Some clones in this sample may be carry-over from other donors' samples. V usage is TRBV7-9 and J usage is TRBJ2-2; TRBD2 is a possible D gene (5 bases). Here the CDR3 DNA reads TGTGCCAGCAGCTCGGAGGACACCGGGGAGCTGTTTTTT. Amino acids: CASSSEDTGELFF.